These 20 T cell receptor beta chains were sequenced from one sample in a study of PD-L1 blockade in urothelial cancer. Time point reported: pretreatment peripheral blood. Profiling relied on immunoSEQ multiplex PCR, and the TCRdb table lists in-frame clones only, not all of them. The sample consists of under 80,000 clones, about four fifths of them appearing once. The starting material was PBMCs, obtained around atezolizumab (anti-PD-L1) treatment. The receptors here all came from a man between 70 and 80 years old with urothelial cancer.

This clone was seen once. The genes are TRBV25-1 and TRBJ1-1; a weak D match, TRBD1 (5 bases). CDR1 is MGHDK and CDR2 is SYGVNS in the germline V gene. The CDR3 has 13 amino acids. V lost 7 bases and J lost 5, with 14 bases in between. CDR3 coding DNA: TGTGCCAGCACCGCGGACATGGCAACTGAAGCTTTCTTT. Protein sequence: CASTADMATEAFF.

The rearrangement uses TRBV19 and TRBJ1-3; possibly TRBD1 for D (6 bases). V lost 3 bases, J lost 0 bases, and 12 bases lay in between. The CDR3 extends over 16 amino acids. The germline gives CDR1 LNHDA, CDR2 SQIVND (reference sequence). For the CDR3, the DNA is TGTGCCAGTAGTATGAGAGCAGGGGACTCTGGAAACACCATATATTTT. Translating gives CASSMRAGDSGNTIYF.

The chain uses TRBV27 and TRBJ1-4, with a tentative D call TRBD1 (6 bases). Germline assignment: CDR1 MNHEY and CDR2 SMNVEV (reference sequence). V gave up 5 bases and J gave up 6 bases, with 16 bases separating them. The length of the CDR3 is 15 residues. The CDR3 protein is CASSPVQGTDEKLFF. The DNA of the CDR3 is TGTGCCAGCAGTCCCGTACAGGGTACAGATGAAAAACTGTTTTTT.

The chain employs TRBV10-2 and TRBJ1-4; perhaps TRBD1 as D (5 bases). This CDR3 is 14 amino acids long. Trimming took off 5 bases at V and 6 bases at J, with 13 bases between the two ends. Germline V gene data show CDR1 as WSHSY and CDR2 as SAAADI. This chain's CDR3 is CASSSDIEDEKLFF. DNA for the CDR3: TGCGCCAGCAGTTCGGACATAGAGGATGAAAAACTGTTTTTT.

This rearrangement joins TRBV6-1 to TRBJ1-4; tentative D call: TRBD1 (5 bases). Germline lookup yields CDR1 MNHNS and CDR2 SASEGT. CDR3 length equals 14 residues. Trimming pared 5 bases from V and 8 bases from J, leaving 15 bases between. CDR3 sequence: CASSLDGGDEKLFF. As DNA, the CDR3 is TGTGCCAGCAGTCTAGACGGCGGGGACGAAAAACTGTTTTTT.

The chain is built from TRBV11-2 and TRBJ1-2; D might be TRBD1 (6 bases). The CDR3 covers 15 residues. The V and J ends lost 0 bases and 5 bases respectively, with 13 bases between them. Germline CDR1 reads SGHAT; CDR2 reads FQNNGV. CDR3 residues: CASSLEQGALYGYTF. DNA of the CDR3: TGTGCCAGCAGCTTAGAACAGGGCGCCTTGTATGGCTACACCTTC. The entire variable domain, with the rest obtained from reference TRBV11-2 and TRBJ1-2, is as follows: EAGVAQSPRYKIIEKRQSVAFWCNPISGHATLYWYQQILGQGPKLLIQFQNNGVVDDSQLPKDRFSAERLKGVDSTLKIQPAKLEDSAVYLCASSLEQGALYGYTFGSGTRLTVV.

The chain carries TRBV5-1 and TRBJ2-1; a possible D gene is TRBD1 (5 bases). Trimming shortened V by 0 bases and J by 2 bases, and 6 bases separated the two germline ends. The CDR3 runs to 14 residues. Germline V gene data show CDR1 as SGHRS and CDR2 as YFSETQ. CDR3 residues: CASSLGRAYNEQFF. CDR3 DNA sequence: TGCGCCAGCAGCTTGGGCAGGGCCTACAATGAGCAGTTCTTC.

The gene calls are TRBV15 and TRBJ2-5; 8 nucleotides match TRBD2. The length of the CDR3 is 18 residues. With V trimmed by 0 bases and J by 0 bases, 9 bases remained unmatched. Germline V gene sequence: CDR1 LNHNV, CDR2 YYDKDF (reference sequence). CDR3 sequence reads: CATSRDLAGPAYQETQYF. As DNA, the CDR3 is TGTGCCACCAGCAGAGACCTAGCGGGTCCGGCGTACCAAGAGACCCAGTACTTC. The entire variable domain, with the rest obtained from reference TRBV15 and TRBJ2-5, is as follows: DAMVIQNPRYQVTQFGKPVTLSCSQTLNHNVMYWYQQKSSQAPKLLFHYYDKDFNNEADTPDNFQSRRPNTSFCFLDIRSPGLGDTAMYLCATSRDLAGPAYQETQYFGPGTRLLVL.

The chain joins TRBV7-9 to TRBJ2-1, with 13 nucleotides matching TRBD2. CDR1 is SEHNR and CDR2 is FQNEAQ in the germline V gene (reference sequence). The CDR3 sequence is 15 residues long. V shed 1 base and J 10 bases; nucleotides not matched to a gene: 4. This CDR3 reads CASSLGLAGGKEQFF. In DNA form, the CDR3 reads TGTGCCAGCAGCTTAGGACTAGCGGGGGGTAAGGAGCAGTTCTTC.

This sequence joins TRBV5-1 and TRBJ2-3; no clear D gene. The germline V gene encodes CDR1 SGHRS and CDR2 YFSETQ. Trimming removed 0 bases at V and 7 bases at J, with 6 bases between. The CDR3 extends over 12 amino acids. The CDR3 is CASSLDSYTQYF. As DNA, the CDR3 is TGCGCCAGCAGCTTGGACTCGTATACGCAGTATTTT.

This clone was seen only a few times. CDR3: CAISDPLEKQETQYF. CDR3 coding DNA: TGTGCCATCAGTGACCCCTTAGAGAAGCAAGAGACCCAGTACTTC. The rearrangement uses TRBV10-3 and TRBJ2-5, with D unresolved. CDR1 and CDR2 (germline): ENHRY, SYGVKD. This CDR3 is 15 amino acids long. The V end was cut by 3 bases, the J end by 2 bases, with 13 bases between.

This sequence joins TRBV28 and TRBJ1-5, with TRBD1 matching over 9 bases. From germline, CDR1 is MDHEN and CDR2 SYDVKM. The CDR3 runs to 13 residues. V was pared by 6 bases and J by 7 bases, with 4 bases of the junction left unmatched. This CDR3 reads CASRRTGEQPQHF. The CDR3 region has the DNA TGTGCCAGCAGGCGGACAGGGGAGCAGCCCCAGCATTTT.

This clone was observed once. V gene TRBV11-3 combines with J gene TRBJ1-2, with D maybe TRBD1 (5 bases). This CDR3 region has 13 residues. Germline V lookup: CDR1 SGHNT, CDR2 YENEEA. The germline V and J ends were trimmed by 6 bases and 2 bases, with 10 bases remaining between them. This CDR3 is CASRKSGNYGYTF. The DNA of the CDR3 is TGTGCCAGCAGGAAGTCAGGGAACTATGGCTACACCTTC.

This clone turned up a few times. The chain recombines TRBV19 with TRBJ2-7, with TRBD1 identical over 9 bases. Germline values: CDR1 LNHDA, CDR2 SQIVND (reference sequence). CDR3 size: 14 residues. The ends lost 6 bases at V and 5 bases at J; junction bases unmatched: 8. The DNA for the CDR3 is TGTGCCAGTAGGCCCGGGACAGGGTTACACGAGCAGTACTTC. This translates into CASRPGTGLHEQYF. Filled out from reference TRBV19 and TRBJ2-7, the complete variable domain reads DGGITQSPKYLFRKEGQNVTLSCEQNLNHDAMYWYRQDPGQGLRLIYYSQIVNDFQKGDIAEGYSVSREKKESFPLTVTSAQKNPTAFYLCASRPGTGLHEQYFGPGTRLTVT.

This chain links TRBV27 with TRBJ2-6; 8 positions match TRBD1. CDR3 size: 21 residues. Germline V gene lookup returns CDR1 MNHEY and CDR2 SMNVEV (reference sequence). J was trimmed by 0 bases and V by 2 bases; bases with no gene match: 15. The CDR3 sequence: CASSLRQPGQGQSSGANVLTF. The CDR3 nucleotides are TGTGCCAGCAGTTTACGCCAACCTGGACAGGGTCAAAGCTCTGGGGCCAACGTCCTGACTTTC.

CDR3 residues: CASSRDSQETQYF. CDR3 bases: TGCGCCAGCAGCCGGGACTCTCAAGAGACCCAGTACTTC. This chain links TRBV10-1 with TRBJ2-5; maybe TRBD2 (6 bases). Germline assignment: CDR1 WNHNN and CDR2 SYGVQD (reference sequence). V was pared by 6 bases and J by 2 bases, with 10 bases between. This CDR3 is 13 amino acids long.

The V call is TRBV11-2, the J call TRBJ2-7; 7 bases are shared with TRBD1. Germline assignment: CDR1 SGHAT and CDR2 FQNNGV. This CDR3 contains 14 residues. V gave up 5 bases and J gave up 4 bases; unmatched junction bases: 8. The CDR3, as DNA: TGTGCCAGCAGCACTACGACAGGGTTGTACGAGCAGTACTTC. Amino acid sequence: CASSTTTGLYEQYF. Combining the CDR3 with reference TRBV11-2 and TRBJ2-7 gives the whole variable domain EAGVAQSPRYKIIEKRQSVAFWCNPISGHATLYWYQQILGQGPKLLIQFQNNGVVDDSQLPKDRFSAERLKGVDSTLKIQPAKLEDSAVYLCASSTTTGLYEQYFGPGTRLTVT.

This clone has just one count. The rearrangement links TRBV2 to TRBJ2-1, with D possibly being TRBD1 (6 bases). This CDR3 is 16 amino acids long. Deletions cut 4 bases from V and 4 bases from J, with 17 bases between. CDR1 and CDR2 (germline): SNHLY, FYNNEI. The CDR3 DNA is TGTGCCAGCAGTGTAACCGGGACAAGTCCTTACAATGAGCAGTTCTTC. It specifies CASSVTGTSPYNEQFF.

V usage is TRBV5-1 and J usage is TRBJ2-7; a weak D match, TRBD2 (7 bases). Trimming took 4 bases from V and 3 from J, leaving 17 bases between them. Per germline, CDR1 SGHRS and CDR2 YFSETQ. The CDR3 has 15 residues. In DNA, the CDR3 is TGCGCCAGCAGCCCGCCGGCGGGGGCGGTCTACGAGCAGTACTTC. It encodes CASSPPAGAVYEQYF.

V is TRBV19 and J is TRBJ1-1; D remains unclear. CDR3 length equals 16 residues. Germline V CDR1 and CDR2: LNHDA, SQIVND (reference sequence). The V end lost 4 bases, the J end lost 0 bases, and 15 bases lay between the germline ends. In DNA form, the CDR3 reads TGTGCCAGTAGTAGTAAGGCGGCGGGGATGAACACTGAAGCTTTCTTT. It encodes CASSSKAAGMNTEAFF.